This T cell receptor beta chain was documented in a study of tumor-infiltrating lymphocytes in oesophageal squamous cell carcinoma. TCRdb itself ran the PCR reads through MiXCR, one entry per CDR3 protein. The sample contains around 16,000 distinct CDR3 sequences, approximately 50% of which appear only once. Germline V gives CDR1 ENHRY, CDR2 SYGVKD. This CDR3 comprises 15 residues. This receptor was identified in a male donor with esophageal squamous cell carcinoma. The chain couples TRBV10-3 to TRBJ2-1; 9 bases are shared with TRBD2. The DNA end lines up better with TRBJ2-7; the J call may be wrong. The sample comprised esophageal tumor tissue. DNA of the CDR3: TGTGCCATCAGTCTCGGGAGCGGGGGGTACAATGAGCAGTACTTC. Protein product: CAISLGSGGYNEQYF.